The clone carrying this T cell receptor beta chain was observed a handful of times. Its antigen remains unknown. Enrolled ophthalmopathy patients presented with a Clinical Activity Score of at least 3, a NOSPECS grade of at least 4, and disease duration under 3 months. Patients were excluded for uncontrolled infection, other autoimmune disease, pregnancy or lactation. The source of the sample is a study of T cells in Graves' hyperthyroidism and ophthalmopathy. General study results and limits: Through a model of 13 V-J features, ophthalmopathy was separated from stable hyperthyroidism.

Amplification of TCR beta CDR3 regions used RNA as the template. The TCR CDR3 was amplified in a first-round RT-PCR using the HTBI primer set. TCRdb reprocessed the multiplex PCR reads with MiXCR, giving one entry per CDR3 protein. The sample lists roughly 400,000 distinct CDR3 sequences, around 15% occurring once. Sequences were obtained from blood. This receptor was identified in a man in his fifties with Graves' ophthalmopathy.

CDR3 sequence (DNA): TGTGCCAGCTCACCGGGACAGGGCAGCTCTGGGGCCAACGTCCTGACTTTC. This sequence encodes CASSPGQGSSGANVLTF. The rearrangement links TRBV18 to TRBJ2-6; 9 positions agree with TRBD1. After removal of 3 bases from V and 0 bases from J, the junction contained 3 bases not matched to a gene. The CDR3 has 17 amino acids. The germline V gene has CDR1 KGHSH and CDR2 LQKENI.